Below are 27 T cell receptor beta chains sequenced from a single sample in a study of OX40 agonist ivuxolimab in advanced cancers. Generated by immunoSEQ multiplex PCR, the TCRdb table keeps only in-frame clones and is missing some. The data show some 70,000 clones, just over 85% seen once. This specimen was CD4+ or CD8+ T cells sorted from blood, taken in a trial of the OX40 agonist ivuxolimab. These receptors all come from an adult with an advanced solid tumor such as melanoma, head and neck, liver or kidney cancer.

This clone has only one observation. The rearrangement joins TRBV18 to TRBJ1-1, with 7 bases fitting TRBD1. CDR3 length equals 13 residues. With V trimmed by 7 bases and J by 4 bases, 6 bases remained unmatched. The germline V gene encodes CDR1 KGHSH and CDR2 LQKENI. The CDR3 region is CASYSQGVTEAFF. Here the CDR3 DNA reads TGTGCCAGCTATAGTCAGGGGGTCACTGAAGCTTTCTTT.

This CDR3 is CASSVGPGGSDRATPAGSEQYF. For the CDR3, the DNA is TGTGCCAGCAGCGTAGGGCCCGGAGGGTCGGACAGGGCAACCCCGGCGGGCTCCGAGCAGTACTTC. The J gene is TRBJ2-7, the V gene TRBV9; 8 bases line up with TRBD1. The CDR3 is 22 residues long. Germline V CDR1 and CDR2: SGDLS, YYNGEE. The trim removed 0 bases at V and 6 bases at J, leaving 29 bases unmatched.

The V call is TRBV10-3, the J call TRBJ1-1, with a tentative D call TRBD1 (6 bases). Germline V gene lookup returns CDR1 ENHRY and CDR2 SYGVKD. This CDR3 comprises 14 residues. The germline V and J ends were trimmed by 10 bases and 4 bases, with 19 bases remaining between them. This chain's CDR3 is CATFPRGGGTEAFF. For the CDR3, the DNA is TGTGCCACCTTCCCCAGGGGAGGGGGCACTGAAGCTTTCTTT.

This clone appeared once. The chain combines TRBV7-2 with TRBJ2-3; TRBD2 matches 9 bases. This CDR3 is built from 15 residues. The junction had 8 bases not matched to a gene; V was cut back by 5 bases and J by 5 bases. Germline V gene data show CDR1 as SGHTA and CDR2 as FQGNSA. CDR3 sequence: CASSILAGAVDTQYF. As DNA, the CDR3 is TGTGCCAGCAGCATTTTAGCGGGAGCCGTAGATACGCAGTATTTT.

This chain joins TRBV2 and TRBJ2-5; no definite D call. The CDR3 spans 14 residues. Looked up from germline, CDR1 is SNHLY and CDR2 is FYNNEI. V was trimmed by 6 bases and J by 2 bases, leaving 13 bases between them. In nucleotides, the CDR3 is TGTGCCAGCAGAGGGCAGATTCGGCAAGAGACCCAGTACTTC. Translating gives CASRGQIRQETQYF.

The V call is TRBV5-6, the J call TRBJ2-3, with TRBD2 identical over 8 bases. Germline V gene lookup returns CDR1 SGHDT and CDR2 YYEEEE. CDR3 length equals 16 residues. Losses at the gene ends were 5 bases for V and 2 bases for J; bases not matched to a gene: 10. The CDR3 sequence is CASRLGLAGYTDTQYF. The CDR3 DNA reads TGTGCCAGCAGGCTCGGGCTAGCGGGTTACACAGATACGCAGTATTTT.

The V call is TRBV30, the J call TRBJ1-3; D gene ambiguous. V was trimmed by 7 bases and J by 3 bases, leaving 13 bases between them. The CDR3 totals 13 residues. Germline-derived CDR1 and CDR2 are GTSNPN and SVGIG (reference sequence). For the CDR3, the DNA is TGTGCCTCCCGTTTGCCTATTGGAAACACCATATATTTT. This sequence encodes CASRLPIGNTIYF.

The chain employs TRBV30 and TRBJ2-6; tentative D call: TRBD2 (6 bases). CDR1 and CDR2 (germline): GTSNPN, SVGIG (reference sequence). Trimming shortened V by 0 bases and J by 0 bases, and 12 bases separated the two germline ends. The CDR3 extends over 17 amino acids. CDR3: CAWSVRRGSSGANVLTF. The DNA of the CDR3 is TGTGCCTGGAGTGTACGCCGGGGGTCCTCTGGGGCCAACGTCCTGACTTTC.

V gene TRBV18 combines with J gene TRBJ1-4, with D possibly TRBD1 on 6 matching bases. Deletions cut 5 bases from V and 13 bases from J, with 23 bases between. CDR3 length equals 15 residues. The V gene's germline CDR1 is KGHSH and CDR2 LQKENI. CDR3 protein: CASSEQLLGQQILFF. The CDR3 nucleotides are TGTGCCAGCTCAGAGCAGCTGTTGGGACAACAGATACTGTTTTTT.

This sequence joins TRBV10-3 and TRBJ1-1; D is unresolved. This CDR3 has 13 amino acids. V was clipped by 6 bases and J by 6 bases, with 14 bases between them. Per the germline V gene, CDR1 is ENHRY and CDR2 is SYGVKD. The CDR3 loop is CAIRALDVSEAFF. CDR3 DNA sequence: TGTGCCATCAGGGCCCTGGACGTCTCTGAAGCTTTCTTT.

This clone is a singleton in its sample. The gene calls are TRBV7-2 and TRBJ2-2; D perhaps matches TRBD1 (6 bases). Germline loops: CDR1 SGHTA, CDR2 FQGNSA. The V end was cut by 6 bases, the J end by 1 base, with 12 bases between. The CDR3 is made up of 15 amino acids. The CDR3 spells CASRNRVRNTGELFF. CDR3 nucleotide sequence: TGTGCCAGCAGGAACAGGGTTAGGAACACCGGGGAGCTGTTTTTT.

The chain recombines TRBV6-5 with TRBJ2-5; 7 bases are a match to TRBD2. Germline values: CDR1 MNHEY, CDR2 SVGAGI. Unmatched junction bases numbered 7, after V lost 4 bases and J lost 5 bases. The CDR3 is made up of 14 amino acids. CDR3 DNA sequence: TGTGCCAGCAGTTTCCTCTCGGGGGGTGAGACCCAGTACTTC. It encodes CASSFLSGGETQYF.

The rearrangement uses TRBV7-8 and TRBJ2-5; D may be TRBD1 (6 bases). This CDR3 comprises 16 residues. Germline CDR1 and CDR2: SGHVS and FQNEAQ. V was cut by 4 bases and J by 0 bases, with 15 bases left in between. The CDR3 here is CASSYRVPRYQETQYF. The DNA for the CDR3 is TGTGCCAGCAGCTACAGGGTTCCCCGGTACCAAGAGACCCAGTACTTC.

This clone has a handful of counts. The chain uses TRBV4-2 and TRBJ1-2; tentative D call: TRBD1 (6 bases). The germline gives CDR1 LGHNA, CDR2 YNFKEQ. The ends were cut back, 4 bases at V and 2 bases at J, with 11 bases in the middle. This CDR3 region has 14 residues. The CDR3 loop is CASSLSQGNYGYTF. Written as DNA, the CDR3 is TGTGCCAGCAGCCTCTCACAGGGCAACTATGGCTACACCTTC.

V gene TRBV7-2 combines with J gene TRBJ2-1; 10 nucleotides match TRBD2. Germline V CDR1 and CDR2: SGHTA, FQGNSA. The CDR3 is 13 amino acids. V was pared by 5 bases and J by 9 bases, with 4 bases of the junction left unmatched. The CDR3 here is CASSTSGGGEQFF. CDR3 in DNA: TGTGCCAGCAGCACCAGCGGGGGGGGTGAGCAGTTCTTC.

The chain joins TRBV29-1 to TRBJ1-1, with D possibly being TRBD1 (6 bases). Trimming pared 5 bases from V and 1 base from J, leaving 20 bases between. This CDR3 is built from 16 residues. Germline V gene lookup returns CDR1 SQVTM and CDR2 ANQGSEA. CDR3 sequence: CSVYSTGRGWNTEAFF. DNA for the CDR3: TGCAGCGTTTACTCGACAGGTCGCGGTTGGAACACTGAAGCTTTCTTT. The complete variable domain, with remaining parts taken from reference TRBV29-1 and TRBJ1-1, reads SAVISQKPSRDICQRGTSLTIQCQVDSQVTMMFWYRQQPGQSLTLIATANQGSEATYESGFVIDKFPISRPNLTFSTLTVSNMSPEDSSIYLCSVYSTGRGWNTEAFFGQGTRLTVV.

The genes are TRBV7-2 and TRBJ1-5, with TRBD1 as a possible D gene (6 bases). The CDR3 contains 15 residues. Germline CDR1 and CDR2: SGHTA and FQGNSA. V lost 5 bases to trimming and J lost 0 bases, with 11 bases between them. CDR3 bases: TGTGCCAGCAGCACCCAGGGGATTAGCAATCAGCCCCAGCATTTT. Amino acids: CASSTQGISNQPQHF.

In DNA, the CDR3 is TGTGCCAGCTCACCACCGGGACTAGGGTACAATGAGCAGTTCTTC. It specifies CASSPPGLGYNEQFF. The V and J genes are TRBV18 and TRBJ2-1; 8 bases align to TRBD2. The V gene end was trimmed by 0 bases and the J gene end by 4 bases; junction bases not matched to a gene: 2. The CDR3 covers 15 residues. Per the germline V gene, CDR1 is KGHSH and CDR2 is LQKENI.

CDR3 protein: CAISESGDRGRTEAFF. Here the CDR3 DNA reads TGTGCCATCAGTGAGTCGGGGGACAGGGGGCGGACTGAAGCTTTCTTT. V is TRBV10-3 and J is TRBJ1-1, with 12 bases identical to TRBD1. The V and J ends lost 0 bases and 5 bases, in that order; junction bases with no gene match: 4. This CDR3 is built from 16 residues. CDR1 is ENHRY and CDR2 is SYGVKD in the germline V gene.

This clone was recorded only once. V usage is TRBV18 and J usage is TRBJ2-1; 9 nucleotides match TRBD2. CDR1 is KGHSH, CDR2 LQKENI, per germline. The J segment lost 4 bases and the V segment lost 3 bases, leaving 7 bases of the junction unmatched. The CDR3 has 16 residues. CDR3 sequence: CASSPSGGLKYNEQFF. CDR3 DNA sequence: TGTGCCAGCTCACCTAGCGGGGGACTTAAATACAATGAGCAGTTCTTC.

The CDR3 loop is CASSQDYRAQETQYF. As DNA, the CDR3 is TGCGCCAGCAGCCAAGACTACCGAGCCCAAGAGACCCAGTACTTC. The chain carries TRBV4-3 and TRBJ2-5; no definite D call. Trimming removed 0 bases at V and 1 base at J, with 9 bases between. Germline-derived CDR1 and CDR2 are LGHNA and YSLEER. The CDR3 covers 15 residues.

This clone appeared a single time. This chain connects TRBV7-8 to TRBJ1-3; no clear D. Trimming removed 5 bases at V and 3 bases at J, with 2 bases between. Germline CDR1 reads SGHVS; CDR2 reads FQNEAQ. The CDR3 length is 11 residues. This CDR3 is CASSLGNTIYF. The DNA for the CDR3 is TGTGCCAGCAGCCTTGGAAACACCATATATTTT.

This clone was observed once. V is TRBV5-4 and J is TRBJ2-3, with 7 nucleotides matching TRBD2. Germline values: CDR1 SGHNT, CDR2 YYREEE (reference sequence). J lost 2 bases, V lost 0 bases, and 3 bases had no gene match. The CDR3 has 15 residues. The CDR3 loop is CASSLGEGYTDTQYF. In nucleotides, the CDR3 is TGTGCCAGCAGCTTGGGGGAGGGCTACACAGATACGCAGTATTTT.

The J gene is TRBJ2-6, the V gene TRBV23-1; tentatively, D is TRBD1 (5 bases). Being an ORF, TRBV23-1 has a function that is uncertain. This CDR3 comprises 16 residues. The V end lost 0 bases, the J end lost 4 bases, and 10 bases lay between the germline ends. The CDR3: CASSQSQGTGANVLTF. The DNA of the CDR3 is TGCGCCAGCAGTCAATCGCAGGGTACAGGGGCCAACGTCCTGACTTTC.

The chain uses TRBV28 and TRBJ2-1; 8 bases fit TRBD2. The CDR3 runs 15 residues. Per germline, CDR1 MDHEN and CDR2 SYDVKM. The junction had 9 bases not matched to a gene; V was cut back by 11 bases and J by 0 bases. The chain's CDR3 is CAWREAGSSYNEQFF. The CDR3 DNA reads TGTGCCTGGCGGGAGGCGGGGAGCTCCTACAATGAGCAGTTCTTC.

This chain joins TRBV27 and TRBJ1-2, with 8 bases matching TRBD1. V was clipped by 2 bases and J by 5 bases; unmatched bases: 10. This CDR3 region has 16 residues. Germline values: CDR1 MNHEY, CDR2 SMNVEV (reference sequence). This CDR3 is CASSLRSRGPWYGYTF. DNA for the CDR3: TGTGCCAGCAGTTTACGTTCCAGGGGGCCTTGGTATGGCTACACCTTC.

The genes are TRBV19 and TRBJ2-3; a possible D gene is TRBD1 (6 bases). Germline V gene sequence: CDR1 LNHDA, CDR2 SQIVND (reference sequence). With 3 bases removed from V and 3 bases from J, the gap between germline ends came to 16 bases. This CDR3 has 16 amino acids. DNA for the CDR3: TGTGCCAGTAGTATGGGTGGCAGGGGCGGTACAGATACGCAGTATTTT. Translated, it gives CASSMGGRGGTDTQYF.